The text below deals with one TCR beta chain. As to time point: newly diagnosed GD, antithyroid drugs for less than 3 months. Researchers made the TCR library from RNA that was extracted from PBMCs. The data derive from a study of regulatory T cells in long-lasting Graves disease. Libraries of TCR beta came from iRepertoire HTBI primers plus Arm-PCR of CDR3 regions. TCRdb passed the multiplex PCR reads through MiXCR, listing each CDR3 protein once. The sample yields around 230,000 distinct CDR3 sequences, around 20% seen once. The CDR3 totals 11 residues. Germline CDR1 and CDR2: LGHDT and YNNKEL (reference sequence). The J segment lost 9 bases and the V segment lost 4 bases, leaving 3 bases of the junction unmatched.

V usage is TRBV3-1 and J usage is TRBJ2-7, with 7 bases that match TRBD1. The specimen comprised peripheral blood mononuclear cells (PBMCs), sampled at new diagnosis, from a patient treated with antithyroid drugs. The sequence was collected from a female donor with Graves disease. The CDR3 DNA is TGTGCCAGCAGCCTCCGGGACAGGCAGTACTTC. Its translation: CASSLRDRQYF.